These 29 T cell receptor beta chains originate from one sample sequenced in a study of cytomegalovirus exposure and HLA in healthy donors (dated by TCRdb to 2016 to 2017). The library was prepared using the immunoSEQ multiplex PCR assay. The multiplex PCR relied on a mix of 60 forward primers for TCR Vbeta segments and 13 reverse primers for TCR Jbeta segments. TCRdb re-hosts the immuneACCESS table, in-frame sequences only. Its copies lack some clones; in the studies checked, an unresolved V gene accounts for under half of them, and the cause for the rest is not known. The sample table records tens of thousands of clones; less than 80% of these occur just once. The ten most abundant clones make up 5.5% to 6% of the sample. The sequenced material came from PBMCs. These receptors originate from a boy aged 10-17 years in good health and CMV-seropositive.

This chain connects TRBV7-9 to TRBJ2-1; TRBD1 matches 8 bases. J gave up 1 base and V 5 bases, and 7 bases lay outside the gene matches. This CDR3 region has 16 residues. In germline, CDR1 is SEHNR, CDR2 FQNEAQ (reference sequence). The CDR3: CASSIDRGGSYNEQFF. The DNA of the CDR3 is TGTGCCAGCAGCATAGACAGGGGTGGATCCTACAATGAGCAGTTCTTC. The variable domain in full, completed from reference TRBV7-9 and TRBJ2-1, reads DTGVSQNPRHKITKRGQNVTFRCDPISEHNRLYWYRQTLGQGPEFLTYFQNEAQLEKSRLLSDRFSAERPKGSFSTLEIQRTEQGDSAMYLCASSIDRGGSYNEQFFGPGTRLTVL.

This clone has a handful of counts. The chain combines TRBV19 with TRBJ1-5; the match to TRBD1 covers 9 bases. The J segment lost 2 bases and the V segment lost 5 bases, leaving 4 bases of the junction unmatched. The germline gives CDR1 LNHDA, CDR2 SQIVND (reference sequence). The CDR3 extends over 15 amino acids. CDR3 in amino acids: CASSPGQGRNQPQHF. The DNA for the CDR3 is TGTGCCAGTAGTCCGGGACAGGGCCGCAATCAGCCCCAGCATTTT.

The chain carries TRBV5-4 and TRBJ1-2; D ambiguous. Trimming removed 5 bases at V and 6 bases at J, with 14 bases between. Germline-derived CDR1 and CDR2 are SGHNT and YYREEE (reference sequence). The CDR3 sequence is 13 residues long. CDR3 sequence: CASRVGGKNGYTF. The CDR3 nucleotides are TGTGCCAGCAGAGTAGGCGGGAAGAATGGCTACACCTTC.

V and J are TRBV7-9 and TRBJ2-7; 12 nucleotides match TRBD2. Unmatched junction bases numbered 3, after V lost 0 bases and J lost 3 bases. The germline V gene encodes CDR1 SEHNR and CDR2 FQNEAQ (reference sequence). The CDR3 totals 16 residues. The CDR3 reads CASSLAGLAGNYEQYF. The CDR3 DNA is TGTGCCAGCAGCTTAGCGGGACTAGCGGGCAACTACGAGCAGTACTTC. The variable domain in full, with the rest retrieved from reference TRBV7-9 and TRBJ2-7, is DTGVSQNPRHKITKRGQNVTFRCDPISEHNRLYWYRQTLGQGPEFLTYFQNEAQLEKSRLLSDRFSAERPKGSFSTLEIQRTEQGDSAMYLCASSLAGLAGNYEQYFGPGTRLTVT.

This chain's CDR3 is CASKETDRNYGYTF. Here the CDR3 DNA reads TGTGCCAGCAAAGAGACAGACAGAAACTATGGCTACACCTTC. This chain uses TRBV6-5 with TRBJ1-2, with D tentatively TRBD1 (5 bases). V lost 7 bases to trimming and J lost 2 bases, with 14 bases between them. Germline loops: CDR1 MNHEY, CDR2 SVGAGI. The CDR3 extends over 14 amino acids.

V is TRBV30 and J is TRBJ1-1; D ambiguous. This CDR3 region has 11 residues. Trimming left V 3 bases short and J 3 bases short, with 5 bases between. CDR1 and CDR2 (germline): GTSNPN, SVGIG (reference sequence). As DNA, the CDR3 is TGTGCCTGGAGGGCTGACACTGAAGCTTTCTTT. It is translated as CAWRADTEAFF.

The chain has TRBV29-1 and TRBJ1-1, with a weak D call TRBD1 (5 bases). CDR1 is SQVTM, CDR2 ANQGSEA, per germline. Trimming left V 2 bases short and J 7 bases short, with 17 bases between. The CDR3 contains 14 residues. The CDR3 here is CSVEHSAERGEAFF. CDR3 DNA: TGCAGCGTTGAACATTCTGCAGAAAGGGGTGAAGCTTTCTTT.

The chain couples TRBV2 to TRBJ1-1; D unresolved. The CDR3 extends over 14 amino acids. The germline CDR1 and CDR2 sequences are SNHLY and FYNNEI. Trimming removed 7 bases from V and 1 base from J, with 13 bases in between. CDR3 nucleotides: TGTGCCAGCACGGAGGTTTTCGCGAACACTGAAGCTTTCTTT. Translating gives CASTEVFANTEAFF.

This rearrangement joins TRBV19 to TRBJ2-3, with no clear D. Germline CDR1 is LNHDA and CDR2 is SQIVND (reference sequence). V was shortened by 3 bases and J by 2 bases, with 12 bases between the two germline ends. The CDR3 extends over 15 amino acids. CDR3 in amino acids: CASSIPGGSTDTQYF. The CDR3 DNA sequence: TGTGCCAGTAGTATCCCAGGTGGTTCCACAGATACGCAGTATTTT.

The genes are TRBV21-1 and TRBJ2-2; no DNA check was done on the table's D call, TRBD2. TRBV21-1 is classified as a pseudogene. The CDR3 runs 17 residues. The CDR3 nucleotides are TGTGCCAGCAGCCCCGCCGAGCGACCCCCGAACACCGGGGAGCTGTTTTTT. Its protein is CASSPAERPPNTGELFF.

The chain has TRBV25-1 and TRBJ1-1, with 8 bases fitting TRBD1. The CDR3 spans 15 residues. Trimming took 0 bases from V and 7 from J; bases not matched to a gene: 7. Germline V gene sequence: CDR1 MGHDK, CDR2 SYGVNS. CDR3 region: CASSEYRTGMLEAFF. The CDR3 DNA reads as TGTGCCAGCAGTGAATACCGGACAGGGATGCTTGAAGCTTTCTTT.

The chain combines TRBV7-9 with TRBJ2-1, with D tentatively TRBD2 (5 bases). Germline CDR1 is SEHNR and CDR2 is FQNEAQ (reference sequence). The length of the CDR3 is 11 residues. V gave up 11 bases and J gave up 7 bases, with 12 bases separating them. The CDR3 nucleotides read TGTGCCGTGCGGGCCGGGAATGAGCAGTTCTTC. Translation: CAVRAGNEQFF. Using reference TRBV7-9 and TRBJ2-1 for the parts outside the CDR3, the full variable domain is DTGVSQNPRHKITKRGQNVTFRCDPISEHNRLYWYRQTLGQGPEFLTYFQNEAQLEKSRLLSDRFSAERPKGSFSTLEIQRTEQGDSAMYLCAVRAGNEQFFGPGTRLTVL.

The genes are TRBV18 and TRBJ1-1; tentatively, D is TRBD1 (5 bases). V gave up 3 bases and J gave up 3 bases, with 14 bases separating them. The CDR3 extends over 15 amino acids. Germline assignment: CDR1 KGHSH and CDR2 LQKENI. This chain's CDR3 is CASSPMAGSDTEAFF. The DNA for the CDR3 is TGTGCCAGCTCACCGATGGCAGGGTCGGACACTGAAGCTTTCTTT.

Only a few counts were recorded for this clone. The chain carries TRBV7-8 and TRBJ1-5; D is unresolved. The CDR3 length is 15 residues. V was pared by 5 bases and J by 4 bases, with 15 bases between. Per the germline V gene, CDR1 is SGHVS and CDR2 is FQNEAQ. CDR3 nucleotides: TGTGCCAGCAGCCCCTCCCCAGCCGGGAATCAGCCCCAGCATTTT. This translates into CASSPSPAGNQPQHF.

The genes are TRBV7-2 and TRBJ2-3, with 8 bases lining up with TRBD1. The CDR3 spans 15 residues. The V segment lost 6 bases and the J segment 1 base; nucleotides outside the gene matches: 6. Germline CDR1 is SGHTA and CDR2 is FQGNSA. CDR3 sequence reads: CASRIWGQGTDTQYF. CDR3 sequence (DNA): TGTGCCAGCAGAATCTGGGGACAGGGCACAGATACGCAGTATTTT.

As to this clone: Other nucleotide sequences from this sample produce the same CDR3. V is TRBV5-1 and J is TRBJ2-3, with 10 bases fitting TRBD2. The germline CDR1 and CDR2 sequences are SGHRS and YFSETQ. The CDR3 length is 15 residues. The V segment lost 3 bases and the J segment 1 base; nucleotides outside the gene matches: 2. CDR3 DNA: TGCGCCAGCAGCTCAGGACTAGCGGGCACAGATACGCAGTATTTT. This codes for CASSSGLAGTDTQYF.

The chain recombines TRBV2 with TRBJ1-4; 7 bases agree with TRBD1. V lost 4 bases, J lost 7 bases, and 9 bases stayed unmatched. Germline V lookup: CDR1 SNHLY, CDR2 FYNNEI. The CDR3 covers 15 residues. CDR3 nucleotide sequence: TGTGCCAGCAGTGGATCCGGGACAGTGAGTGAAAAACTGTTTTTT. The encoded protein is CASSGSGTVSEKLFF.

The CDR3, as DNA: TGTGCCAGCAAACGGGCTGGGAGGGAAAAACTGTTTTTT. It encodes CASKRAGREKLFF. This chain uses TRBV6-1 with TRBJ1-4, with D unresolved. Germline assignment: CDR1 MNHNS and CDR2 SASEGT. The CDR3 length is 13 residues. V lost 7 bases, J lost 8 bases, and 14 bases lay in between.

J is TRBJ2-7 and V is TRBV15; D is undetermined. The germline gives CDR1 LNHNV, CDR2 YYDKDF (reference sequence). The CDR3 runs to 13 residues. The V and J ends lost 0 bases and 2 bases respectively, with 5 bases between them. In DNA form, the CDR3 reads TGTGCCACCAGCAGAGATCAGGCCTACGAGCAGTACTTC. It is translated as CATSRDQAYEQYF.

There are a few counts of this clone. This rearrangement joins TRBV7-9 to TRBJ1-2; D is perhaps TRBD1 (6 bases). Germline V gives CDR1 SEHNR, CDR2 FQNEAQ (reference sequence). Between the trimmed V and J ends, which lost 5 bases and 4 bases, there was a span of 11 bases. The length of the CDR3 is 13 residues. The CDR3 nucleotides read TGTGCCAGCAGCCTCGACAGGCTCTATGGCTACACCTTC. It codes for CASSLDRLYGYTF.

V is TRBV4-2 and J is TRBJ2-3; 12 bases align to TRBD2. Germline CDR1 reads LGHNA; CDR2 reads YNFKEQ. The CDR3 totals 21 residues. V lost 4 bases and J lost 0; bases outside the gene matches: 17. CDR3 sequence reads: CASSPTPGLAGGPGSTDTQYF. The CDR3 nucleotides are TGTGCCAGCAGCCCGACACCGGGACTAGCGGGTGGTCCCGGTAGCACAGATACGCAGTATTTT.

This chain uses TRBV7-2 with TRBJ1-3; 8 nucleotides agree with TRBD1. CDR3 length: 14 amino acids. V was pared by 5 bases and J by 7 bases, with 7 bases of the junction left unmatched. CDR1 is SGHTA, CDR2 FQGNSA, per germline. CDR3 nucleotide sequence: TGTGCCAGCAGCGTTCGACAGGGGAGTAACACCATATATTTT. Translation: CASSVRQGSNTIYF. The variable domain in full, with the rest retrieved from reference TRBV7-2 and TRBJ1-3, is GAGVSQSPSNKVTEKGKDVELRCDPISGHTALYWYRQSLGQGLEFLIYFQGNSAPDKSGLPSDRFSAERTGGSVSTLTIQRTQQEDSAVYLCASSVRQGSNTIYFGEGSWLTVV.

This rearrangement joins TRBV5-4 to TRBJ2-3; 8 bases map to TRBD2. Losses at the gene ends were 4 bases for V and 1 base for J; bases not matched to a gene: 8. CDR1 is SGHNT and CDR2 is YYREEE in the germline V gene (reference sequence). CDR3 size: 16 residues. The CDR3 region has the DNA TGTGCCAGCAGCCCCGACCGGGGGGGCGGCACAGATACGCAGTATTTT. Translating gives CASSPDRGGGTDTQYF.

The chain combines TRBV18 with TRBJ2-1, with 11 bases aligning to TRBD1. This CDR3 region has 14 residues. The junction had 5 bases not matched to a gene; V was cut back by 3 bases and J by 10 bases. CDR1 and CDR2 from the germline V gene are KGHSH and LQKENI. CDR3 sequence (DNA): TGTGCCAGCTCACCGGGACAGGGGGAACGGGAGCAGTTCTTC. Protein: CASSPGQGEREQFF.

V and J are TRBV2 and TRBJ2-1; 7 bases map to TRBD1. J was trimmed by 7 bases and V by 6 bases; bases with no gene match: 15. Germline CDR1 reads SNHLY; CDR2 reads FYNNEI. The CDR3 has 16 residues. In nucleotides, the CDR3 is TGTGCCAGCAGACCAAGGGGGCGAGTGGAGAATAATGAGCAGTTCTTC. Residues: CASRPRGRVENNEQFF.

This chain joins TRBV9 and TRBJ1-1; 10 positions agree with TRBD1. Germline trimming cut 3 bases from V and 3 bases from J; bases unmatched to any gene: 8. The CDR3 consists of 16 residues. CDR1 SGDLS and CDR2 YYNGEE come from the germline V gene. This CDR3 reads CASSAGGGQGYTEAFF. The CDR3 DNA reads TGTGCCAGCAGCGCCGGGGGGGGACAGGGGTACACTGAAGCTTTCTTT.

Points on this clone: At one end the junction does not follow the germline gene, possibly because of a read error. V gene TRBV7-9 combines with J gene TRBJ1-1; D is perhaps TRBD1 (5 bases). The germline V gene encodes CDR1 SEHNR and CDR2 FQNEAQ (reference sequence). This CDR3 has 12 residues. In DNA, the CDR3 is TGTTCCAGCAGCTTAGATAAGGGGGAAGCTTTCTTT. Translated: CSSSLDKGEAFF.

V usage is TRBV7-2 and J usage is TRBJ2-1; tentative D call: TRBD1 (6 bases). Germline assignment: CDR1 SGHTA and CDR2 FQGNSA. Trimming shortened V by 7 bases and J by 7 bases, and 17 bases separated the two germline ends. The CDR3 consists of 14 residues. The CDR3: CASTGAPWGNEQFF. CDR3 nucleotides: TGTGCCAGCACAGGGGCCCCCTGGGGGAATGAGCAGTTCTTC.

V gene TRBV5-8 combines with J gene TRBJ1-3; D perhaps matches TRBD1 (6 bases). Per the germline V gene, CDR1 is SGHTS and CDR2 is YDEGEE. This CDR3 is 14 amino acids long. Trimming took off 2 bases at V and 2 bases at J, with 8 bases between the two ends. CDR3 loop: CASSFGGPGNTIYF. Written as DNA, the CDR3 is TGTGCCAGCAGCTTCGGGGGGCCTGGAAACACCATATATTTT.